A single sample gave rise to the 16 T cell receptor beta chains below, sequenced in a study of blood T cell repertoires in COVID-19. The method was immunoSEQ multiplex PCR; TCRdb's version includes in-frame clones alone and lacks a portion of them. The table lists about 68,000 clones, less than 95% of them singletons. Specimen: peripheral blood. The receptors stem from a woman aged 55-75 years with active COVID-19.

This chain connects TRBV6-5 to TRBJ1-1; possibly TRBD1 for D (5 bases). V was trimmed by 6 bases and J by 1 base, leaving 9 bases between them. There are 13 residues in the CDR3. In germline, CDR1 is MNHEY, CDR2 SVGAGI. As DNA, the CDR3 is TGTGCCAGCAGGCGGGACTGGAACACTGAAGCTTTCTTT. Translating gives CASRRDWNTEAFF.

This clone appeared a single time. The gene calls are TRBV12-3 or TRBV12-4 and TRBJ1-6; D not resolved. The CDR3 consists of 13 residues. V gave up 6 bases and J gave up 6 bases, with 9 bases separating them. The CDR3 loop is CASSQIINSPLHF. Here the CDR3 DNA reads TGTGCCAGCAGCCAGATAATTAATTCACCCCTCCACTTT.

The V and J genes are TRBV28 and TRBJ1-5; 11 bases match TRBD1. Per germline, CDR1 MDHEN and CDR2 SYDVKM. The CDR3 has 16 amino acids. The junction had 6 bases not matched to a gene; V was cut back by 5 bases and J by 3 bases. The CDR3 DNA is TGTGCCAGCAGTCTGGGACAGGGGGGGGTCAATCAGCCCCAGCATTTT. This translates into CASSLGQGGVNQPQHF.

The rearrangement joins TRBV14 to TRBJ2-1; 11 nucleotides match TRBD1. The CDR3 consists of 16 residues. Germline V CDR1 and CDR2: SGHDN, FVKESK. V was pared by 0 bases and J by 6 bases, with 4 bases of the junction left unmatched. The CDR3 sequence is CASSQDPGTGGNEQFF. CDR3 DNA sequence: TGTGCCAGCAGCCAAGATCCTGGGACAGGGGGCAATGAGCAGTTCTTC. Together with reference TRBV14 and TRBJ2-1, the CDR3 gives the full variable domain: EAGVTQFPSHSVIEKGQTVTLRCDPISGHDNLYWYRRVMGKEIKFLLHFVKESKQDESGMPNNRFLAERTGGTYSTLKVQPAELEDSGVYFCASSQDPGTGGNEQFFGPGTRLTVL.

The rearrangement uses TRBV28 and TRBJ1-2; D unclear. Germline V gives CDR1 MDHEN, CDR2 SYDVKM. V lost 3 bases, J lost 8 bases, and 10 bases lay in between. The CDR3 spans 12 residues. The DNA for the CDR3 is TGTGCCAGCAGTTTCTCTCTACGGGGCTACACCTTC. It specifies CASSFSLRGYTF.

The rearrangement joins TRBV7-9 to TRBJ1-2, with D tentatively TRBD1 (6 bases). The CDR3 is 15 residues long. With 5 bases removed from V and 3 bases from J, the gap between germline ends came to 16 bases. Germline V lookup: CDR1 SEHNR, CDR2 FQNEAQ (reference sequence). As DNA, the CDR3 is TGTGCCAGCAGCGCCATAAACCAGGGGCACTATGGCTACACCTTC. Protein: CASSAINQGHYGYTF.

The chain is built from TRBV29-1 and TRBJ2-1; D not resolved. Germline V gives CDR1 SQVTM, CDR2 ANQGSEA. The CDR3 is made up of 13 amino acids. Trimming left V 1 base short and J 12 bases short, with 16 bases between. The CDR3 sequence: CSVEGVGVTGQFF. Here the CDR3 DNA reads TGCAGCGTTGAAGGGGTCGGAGTTACTGGGCAGTTCTTC.

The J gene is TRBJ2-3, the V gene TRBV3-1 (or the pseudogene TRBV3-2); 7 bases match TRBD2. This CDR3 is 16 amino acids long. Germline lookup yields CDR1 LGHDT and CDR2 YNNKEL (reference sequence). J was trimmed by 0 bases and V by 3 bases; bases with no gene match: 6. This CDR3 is CASSHFAGVSTDTQYF. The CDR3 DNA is TGTGCCAGCAGCCATTTCGCGGGAGTTAGCACAGATACGCAGTATTTT.

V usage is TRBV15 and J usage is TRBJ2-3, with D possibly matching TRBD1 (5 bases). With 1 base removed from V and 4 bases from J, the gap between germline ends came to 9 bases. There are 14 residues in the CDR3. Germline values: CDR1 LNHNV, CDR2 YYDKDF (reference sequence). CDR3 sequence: CATSRGSGSDTQYF. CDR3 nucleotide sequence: TGTGCCACCAGCAGAGGCTCAGGGTCAGATACGCAGTATTTT.

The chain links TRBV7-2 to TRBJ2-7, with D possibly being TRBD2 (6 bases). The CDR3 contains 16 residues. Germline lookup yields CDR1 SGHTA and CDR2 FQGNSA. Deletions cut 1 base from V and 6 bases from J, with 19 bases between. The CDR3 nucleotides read TGTGCCAGCAGCTTAGAAGTTCGGCCCCCGGAGGGCGAGCAGTACTTC. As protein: CASSLEVRPPEGEQYF.

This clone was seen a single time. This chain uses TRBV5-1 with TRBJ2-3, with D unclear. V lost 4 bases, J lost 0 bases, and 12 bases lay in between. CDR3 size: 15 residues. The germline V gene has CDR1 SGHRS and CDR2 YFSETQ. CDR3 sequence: CASSPSLRSTDTQYF. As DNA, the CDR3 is TGCGCCAGCAGCCCCTCGTTACGGAGCACAGATACGCAGTATTTT. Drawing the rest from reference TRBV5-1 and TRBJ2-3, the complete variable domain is KAGVTQTPRYLIKTRGQQVTLSCSPISGHRSVSWYQQTPGQGLQFLFEYFSETQRNKGNFPGRFSGRQFSNSRSEMNVSTLELGDSALYLCASSPSLRSTDTQYFGPGTRLTVL.

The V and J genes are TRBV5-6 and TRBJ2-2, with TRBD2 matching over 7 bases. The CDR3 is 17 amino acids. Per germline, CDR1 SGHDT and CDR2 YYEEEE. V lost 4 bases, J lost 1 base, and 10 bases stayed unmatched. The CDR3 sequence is CASSLGLPGVNTGELFF. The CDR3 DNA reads TGTGCCAGCAGCCTGGGACTACCCGGAGTGAACACCGGGGAGCTGTTTTTT.

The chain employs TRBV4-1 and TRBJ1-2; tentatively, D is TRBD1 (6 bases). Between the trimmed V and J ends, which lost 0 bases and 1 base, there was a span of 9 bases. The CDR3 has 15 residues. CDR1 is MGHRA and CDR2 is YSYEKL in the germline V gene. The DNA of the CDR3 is TGCGCCAGCAGCCAAGACAGCAGGGGTAACTATGGCTACACCTTC. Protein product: CASSQDSRGNYGYTF.

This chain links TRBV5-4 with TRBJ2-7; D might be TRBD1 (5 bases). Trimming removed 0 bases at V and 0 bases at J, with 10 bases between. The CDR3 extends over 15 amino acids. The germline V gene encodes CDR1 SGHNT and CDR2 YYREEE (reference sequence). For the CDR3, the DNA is TGTGCCAGCAGCTTGGGGACGGACAACTCCTACGAGCAGTACTTC. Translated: CASSLGTDNSYEQYF.

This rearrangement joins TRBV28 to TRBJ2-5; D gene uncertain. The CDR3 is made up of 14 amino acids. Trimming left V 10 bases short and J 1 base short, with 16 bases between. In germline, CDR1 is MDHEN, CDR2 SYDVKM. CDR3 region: CATSPRVRQETQYF. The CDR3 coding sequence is TGTGCCACTAGTCCACGGGTACGCCAAGAGACCCAGTACTTC.

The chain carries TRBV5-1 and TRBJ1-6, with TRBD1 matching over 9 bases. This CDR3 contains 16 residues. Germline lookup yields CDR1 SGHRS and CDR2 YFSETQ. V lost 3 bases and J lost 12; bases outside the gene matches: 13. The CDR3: CASSSGGQGSYLPLHF. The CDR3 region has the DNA TGCGCCAGCAGCTCTGGGGGACAGGGTTCCTATCTACCCCTCCACTTT.